The 26 T cell receptor beta chains below all came from one sample that was sequenced in a study of regulatory T cells in long-lasting Graves disease. The authors built TCR beta libraries using iRepertoire HTBI primers and Arm-PCR of CDR3 regions. TCRdb processed the multiplex PCR reads anew with MiXCR; each CDR3 protein has one entry. In the table there are fewer than 550,000 distinct CDR3 sequences, about 17% of which are singletons. Time point described: newly diagnosed GD, antithyroid drugs for less than 3 months. PBMC-derived RNA was used for the TCR library. This same sample was also part of a study on T cells in Graves' hyperthyroidism and ophthalmopathy.

Specimen: peripheral blood mononuclear cells (PBMCs), collected at new diagnosis, from a patient treated with antithyroid drugs. These receptors all stem from a woman younger than 35 with Graves disease.

Only a few counts were recorded for this clonotype. V is TRBV30 and J is TRBJ1-2, with 9 nucleotides matching TRBD1. With V trimmed by 3 bases and J by 7 bases, 9 bases remained unmatched. In germline, CDR1 is GTSNPN, CDR2 SVGIG (reference sequence). The CDR3 has 14 residues. CDR3 sequence (DNA): TGTGCCTGGAGCCCGACAGGGGGAGTCTCTGGCTACACCTTC. This sequence encodes CAWSPTGGVSGYTF.

This clonotype was seen repeatedly, ten times or more. J is TRBJ2-1 and V is TRBV28; 8 bases fit TRBD2. The germline CDR1 and CDR2 sequences are MDHEN and SYDVKM. With 7 bases clipped from V and 0 bases from J, the junction kept 8 bases outside the gene matches. The CDR3 runs to 16 residues. The CDR3 region has the DNA TGTGCCAGCACCATCTTAGCGGGGACCTCCTACAATGAGCAGTTCTTC. It yields the protein CASTILAGTSYNEQFF.

This clonotype was counted at least ten times. The chain links TRBV14 to TRBJ2-1; D is unresolved. Germline CDR1 SGHDN, CDR2 FVKESK. The CDR3 is 14 residues long. V gave up 4 bases and J gave up 5 bases, with 12 bases separating them. The CDR3 sequence: CASSPHVVHNEQFF. Written as DNA, the CDR3 is TGTGCCAGCAGCCCTCATGTAGTCCACAATGAGCAGTTCTTC. Drawing the rest from reference TRBV14 and TRBJ2-1, the complete variable domain is EAGVTQFPSHSVIEKGQTVTLRCDPISGHDNLYWYRRVMGKEIKFLLHFVKESKQDESGMPNNRFLAERTGGTYSTLKVQPAELEDSGVYFCASSPHVVHNEQFFGPGTRLTVL.

This clonotype was observed a handful of times. The chain is built from TRBV4-2 and TRBJ1-5, with 7 positions matching TRBD1. V gave up 0 bases and J gave up 7 bases; unmatched junction bases: 9. Germline V gene data show CDR1 as LGHNA and CDR2 as YNFKEQ. The CDR3 contains 16 residues. CDR3 sequence (DNA): TGTGCCAGCAGCCAAGACCAGGGGGACCCCTTACAGCCCCAGCATTTT. Encoded protein: CASSQDQGDPLQPQHF.

In its sample, this clonotype was seen many times. The V gene is TRBV19, the J gene TRBJ2-7; the match to TRBD1 covers 7 bases. The J segment lost 3 bases and the V segment lost 4 bases, leaving 6 bases of the junction unmatched. The CDR3 is 14 amino acids. CDR1 is LNHDA, CDR2 SQIVND, per germline (reference sequence). Here the CDR3 DNA reads TGTGCCAGTAGTAGGGCGGCAGGGGGCTACGAGCAGTACTTC. Its protein is CASSRAAGGYEQYF.

In this sample, this clonotype turned up many times. CDR3 nucleotides: TGTGCCAGCAGCACGAGGGACGTCGATACGCAGTATTTT. It is translated as CASSTRDVDTQYF. V usage is TRBV7-9 and J usage is TRBJ2-3; D tentatively fits TRBD1 or TRBD2 (5 bases each). Trimming took 5 bases from V and 6 from J, leaving 12 bases between them. CDR3 length: 13 amino acids. Germline CDR1 is SEHNR and CDR2 is FQNEAQ (reference sequence).

This clonotype was counted at least ten times. V gene TRBV6-2 or TRBV6-3 combines with J gene TRBJ1-2; the D gene is possibly TRBD1 (5 bases). Germline CDR1 reads MNHEY; CDR2 reads SVGEGT. This CDR3 has 15 amino acids. Trimming took off 3 bases at V and 4 bases at J, with 15 bases between the two ends. This CDR3 reads CASSYGTGRSYGYTF. The CDR3 DNA is TGTGCCAGCAGTTATGGAACAGGACGATCCTATGGCTACACCTTC.

There are many counts of this clonotype. The V and J genes are TRBV6-1 and TRBJ2-7, with 7 bases identical to TRBD2. The CDR3 sequence is 14 residues long. Trimming removed 7 bases from V and 3 bases from J; junction bases left unmatched: 9. Germline CDR1 and CDR2: MNHNS and SASEGT. DNA for the CDR3: TGTGCCAGCAAGGCGGGAGTGGGGAACTACGAGCAGTACTTC. This encodes CASKAGVGNYEQYF.

This clonotype appeared many times. The chain carries TRBV6-1 and TRBJ1-6; D perhaps matches TRBD1 (5 bases). Germline loops: CDR1 MNHNS, CDR2 SASEGT. The V and J ends lost 8 bases and 6 bases respectively, with 17 bases between them. The CDR3 consists of 15 residues. The CDR3 protein is CASGMTDEGNSPLHF. CDR3 sequence (DNA): TGTGCCAGCGGGATGACAGACGAGGGTAATTCACCCCTCCACTTT.

This clonotype was seen ten or more times. V is TRBV4-3 and J is TRBJ1-1, with D unresolved. This CDR3 has 15 residues. Germline values: CDR1 LGHNA, CDR2 YSLEER. V lost 0 bases to trimming and J lost 1 base, with 9 bases between them. The CDR3 sequence: CASSQDALANTEAFF. The CDR3 DNA is TGCGCCAGCAGCCAAGATGCTCTGGCGAACACTGAAGCTTTCTTT.

About this clonotype itself: One base away lies a much larger clone, so this may be a sequencing read error. V usage is TRBV30 and J usage is TRBJ2-2; the D gene is possibly TRBD1 (5 bases). V lost 1 base and J lost 6, with 6 bases in between. Germline-derived CDR1 and CDR2 are GTSNPN and SVGIG (reference sequence). This CDR3 spans 12 amino acids. In DNA, the CDR3 is TGTGCCTGGAGTGCACAGGCCGGGGAGCTGTTTTTT. It is translated as CAWSAQAGELFF.

This clonotype was detected ten times or more. The chain combines TRBV24-1 with TRBJ2-1, with D perhaps being TRBD1 or TRBD2 (5 bases each). Germline CDR1 and CDR2: KGHDR and SFDVKD. The CDR3 runs 16 residues. Trimming left V 4 bases short and J 5 bases short, with 17 bases between. CDR3 sequence: CATSEPGAGFHNEQFF. The CDR3, as DNA: TGTGCCACCAGTGAGCCCGGGGCCGGGTTCCACAATGAGCAGTTCTTC.

The chain uses TRBV5-1 and TRBJ1-2; 8 bases fit TRBD1. The germline V gene has CDR1 SGHRS and CDR2 YFSETQ. This CDR3 contains 17 residues. V shed 0 bases and J 8 bases; nucleotides not matched to a gene: 15. CDR3 region: CASSLGGPGGYYGGYTF. The CDR3 bases are TGCGCCAGCAGCTTGGGGGGTCCAGGGGGCTACTATGGCGGCTACACCTTC.

The chain has TRBV20-1 and TRBJ2-1; 8 bases line up with TRBD2. This CDR3 contains 14 residues. Trimming took 6 bases from V and 3 from J; bases not matched to a gene: 7. CDR1 is DFQATT, CDR2 SNEGSKA, per germline (reference sequence). The CDR3 nucleotides read TGCAGTGCGAGTAGCGGGAAGGTCTACAATGAGCAGTTCTTC. It encodes CSASSGKVYNEQFF.

This clonotype has more than one count but fewer than ten. The rearrangement links TRBV28 to TRBJ2-3; TRBD2 matches at 8 bases. CDR3 length equals 16 residues. V lost 5 bases, J lost 2 bases, and 9 bases stayed unmatched. Germline-derived CDR1 and CDR2 are MDHEN and SYDVKM. DNA of the CDR3: TGTGCCAGCAGTCCTCGGGGCGGGAGGAACACAGATACGCAGTATTTT. Protein product: CASSPRGGRNTDTQYF.

This clonotype was counted many times. This sequence joins TRBV20-1 and TRBJ1-5; a possible D gene is TRBD1 (5 bases). The CDR3 is made up of 14 amino acids. CDR1 and CDR2 from the germline V gene are DFQATT and SNEGSKA (reference sequence). V was shortened by 7 bases and J by 10 bases, with 23 bases between the two germline ends. The CDR3 nucleotides read TGCAGTGTTACGACGGGACCCCTGGGGGATCCCCAGCATTTT. It specifies CSVTTGPLGDPQHF.

There are many counts of this clonotype. The chain uses TRBV7-2 and TRBJ1-1; TRBD1 might be the D (6 bases). Trimming pared 1 base from V and 5 bases from J, leaving 14 bases between. This CDR3 is 15 amino acids long. Germline values: CDR1 SGHTA, CDR2 FQGNSA. The CDR3 DNA sequence: TGTGCCAGCAGCTTAGTGGGGGGGGCCGGGACTGAAGCTTTCTTT. Its translation is CASSLVGGAGTEAFF.

The rearrangement links TRBV6-2 or TRBV6-3 to TRBJ2-1; TRBD2 agrees at 8 bases. This CDR3 has 15 residues. Per germline, CDR1 MNHEY and CDR2 SVGEGT. The trim removed 6 bases at V and 6 bases at J, leaving 10 bases unmatched. CDR3 nucleotide sequence: TGTGCCAGCAGCATGCGTTCCGCGGGGGGCAATGAGCAGTTCTTC. Translation: CASSMRSAGGNEQFF.

This clonotype was recorded a few times. The chain uses TRBV15 and TRBJ1-2; tentative D call: TRBD1 (6 bases). CDR3 size: 16 residues. CDR1 is LNHNV, CDR2 YYDKDF, per germline (reference sequence). V gave up 3 bases and J gave up 4 bases, with 18 bases separating them. Here the CDR3 DNA reads TGTGCCACCAGCAGCACCATGACAGGCGCGCCCTATGGCTACACCTTC. Its protein product is CATSSTMTGAPYGYTF.

This clonotype was seen more than once but under ten times. The V call is TRBV6-2 or TRBV6-3, the J call TRBJ2-3, with TRBD1 matching 7 bases. Germline V CDR1 and CDR2: MNHEY, SVGEGT. The CDR3 covers 16 residues. The V gene end was trimmed by 5 bases and the J gene end by 6 bases; junction bases not matched to a gene: 14. For the CDR3, the DNA is TGTGCCAGCAGTGAAATGGGTCAGGGGGTATTGGATACGCAGTATTTT. Its translation is CASSEMGQGVLDTQYF.

With regard to this clonotype: An end of the junction does not agree with germline; a read error may underlie this. V is TRBV5-1 and J is TRBJ2-6; D remains ambiguous. The germline V gene encodes CDR1 SGHRS and CDR2 YFSETQ. CDR3 size: 14 residues. For the CDR3, the DNA is TGTGCCAGCAGCTTGGTGGATGGGGCCAACGTCCTGACTTTC. It encodes CASSLVDGANVLTF.

This clonotype has at least ten counts. This chain uses TRBV12-3 or TRBV12-4 with TRBJ2-7, with TRBD1 identical over 7 bases. The CDR3 is 14 amino acids. V dropped 5 bases and J dropped 3; count of bases not matched to a gene: 7. The CDR3, as DNA: TGTGCCAGCAGTAGGGGACAGCTACTCTACGAGCAGTACTTC. It codes for CASSRGQLLYEQYF.

As to this clonotype: One junction end does not reproduce the germline sequence, and a read error may be involved. V is TRBV7-2 and J is TRBJ2-3; D may be TRBD1 (5 bases). This CDR3 comprises 14 residues. The germline gives CDR1 SGHTA, CDR2 FQGNSA. The DNA of the CDR3 is TGTGCCAGTAGCTTCGAACTACAGGCAGATACGCAGTATTTT. Translated: CASSFELQADTQYF. Filled out from reference TRBV7-2 and TRBJ2-3, the complete variable domain reads GAGVSQSPSNKVTEKGKDVELRCDPISGHTALYWYRQSLGQGLEFLIYFQGNSAPDKSGLPSDRFSAERTGGSVSTLTIQRTQQEDSAVYLCASSFELQADTQYFGPGTRLTVL.

The chain recombines TRBV5-4 with TRBJ1-4; 7 nucleotides match TRBD1. The CDR3 sequence is 16 residues long. CDR1 and CDR2 (germline): SGHNT, YYREEE (reference sequence). V trimming: 2 bases; J trimming: 4 bases; junction bases outside the gene matches: 8. The CDR3 region has the DNA TGTGCCAGCAGCTTCAACAGGGGAAGTCGTAATGAAAAACTGTTTTTT. It codes for CASSFNRGSRNEKLFF.

This clonotype was observed many times. The rearrangement joins TRBV6-1 to TRBJ1-2, with D perhaps TRBD1 (6 bases). Germline CDR1 and CDR2: MNHNS and SASEGT. The CDR3 sequence is 14 residues long. V shed 3 bases and J shed 5 bases, with 13 bases lying between them. CDR3 in DNA: TGTGCCAGCAGTGAGGACAGAAACTTTTATGGCTACACCTTC. Amino acids: CASSEDRNFYGYTF.

This clonotype was seen at least ten times. The rearrangement joins TRBV28 to TRBJ2-1; 8 nucleotides agree with TRBD2. Germline CDR1 is MDHEN and CDR2 is SYDVKM. The CDR3 has 15 amino acids. V trimming: 6 bases; J trimming: 3 bases; junction bases outside the gene matches: 7. CDR3 residues: CASSSLAANYNEQFF. The CDR3 nucleotides are TGTGCCAGCAGCTCACTAGCGGCGAACTACAATGAGCAGTTCTTC.